Below are 14 T cell receptor beta chains sequenced from a single sample in a study of CD8+CD57+ T cells in acquired aplastic anemia. Investigators profiled TCR beta VDJ and CDR3 from genomic DNA template. TCRdb redid the calling of the reads with MiXCR, one entry per CDR3 protein. The sample has about 160,000 distinct CDR3 sequences, about 70% seen once. By flow cytometry, patients selected for sequencing had shown an expansion of CD8+CD57+ cells. The specimen was sorted CD4+, CD8+, or CD8+CD57+ T cells (not recorded which) from PBMCs. These receptors came from a human donor with aplastic anemia.

This clonotype was seen more than once but under ten times. V and J are TRBV5-1 and TRBJ2-7; D not certain. V was pared by 0 bases and J by 3 bases, with 7 bases between. CDR3 length: 13 amino acids. Germline V gene data show CDR1 as SGHRS and CDR2 as YFSETQ. CDR3 in amino acids: CASSLDQSYEQYF. CDR3 DNA sequence: TGCGCCAGCAGCTTGGACCAAAGCTACGAGCAGTACTTC.

This clonotype was observed a handful of times. The chain has TRBV7-8 and TRBJ2-1; 13 bases align to TRBD2. The CDR3 runs to 18 residues. CDR1 and CDR2 from the germline V gene are SGHVS and FQNEAQ. Trimming cost V 5 bases and J 2 bases; bases outside gene matches: 9. The CDR3 DNA is TGTGCCAGCAGCCTACTAGCGGGGGGGCTTTCCCCCTACAATGAGCAGTTCTTC. It codes for CASSLLAGGLSPYNEQFF.

The chain employs TRBV20-1 and TRBJ1-1, with D uncertain. The CDR3 is 10 amino acids. The germline V and J ends were trimmed by 1 base and 6 bases, with 3 bases remaining between them. Germline assignment: CDR1 DFQATT and CDR2 SNEGSKA (reference sequence). The CDR3 coding sequence is TGCAGTGCTAGAGGTTCTGAAGCTTTCTTT. This encodes CSARGSEAFF.

This rearrangement joins TRBV7-2 to TRBJ1-6; D not resolved. The CDR3 has 15 amino acids. The V end was cut by 2 bases, the J end by 6 bases, with 11 bases between. Germline loops: CDR1 SGHTA, CDR2 FQGNSA. CDR3 nucleotides: TGTGCCAGCAGCTTAACAGCGGGGTCTAATTCACCCCTCCACTTT. Translation gives CASSLTAGSNSPLHF.

This CDR3 reads CASSLGTLAGVAETQYF. The CDR3 bases are TGTGCCAGCAGCTTAGGTACTCTAGCGGGGGTAGCAGAGACCCAGTACTTC. The V call is TRBV7-2, the J call TRBJ2-5; TRBD2 aligns across 10 bases. V trimming: 1 base; J trimming: 4 bases; junction bases outside the gene matches: 9. CDR3 length: 17 amino acids. Looked up from germline, CDR1 is SGHTA and CDR2 is FQGNSA.

The chain carries TRBV7-8 and TRBJ2-7; D is possibly TRBD1 (6 bases). V was trimmed by 6 bases and J by 5 bases, leaving 17 bases between them. This CDR3 contains 14 residues. From germline, CDR1 is SGHVS and CDR2 FQNEAQ. CDR3 residues: CASSLQGSSDEQYF. In DNA, the CDR3 is TGTGCCAGCAGTTTACAGGGTTCGTCTGACGAGCAGTACTTC.

The chain is built from TRBV25-1 and TRBJ2-5; either TRBD1 or TRBD2 may fit D (5 bases each). CDR3 length: 15 amino acids. V lost 1 base and J 10 bases, leaving 19 bases between the germline ends. Germline assignment: CDR1 MGHDK and CDR2 SYGVNS. The CDR3 sequence: CASSEWGRVGTGQYF. The DNA of the CDR3 is TGTGCCAGCAGTGAATGGGGCAGGGTGGGGACGGGCCAGTACTTC.

DNA for the CDR3: TGTGCCAGTAACTCCGACAGGGTAGGTCAGCCCCAGCATTTT. As protein: CASNSDRVGQPQHF. V is TRBV19 and J is TRBJ1-5, with 7 nucleotides matching TRBD1. The CDR3 has 14 residues. Trimming removed 7 bases from V and 6 bases from J; junction bases left unmatched: 9. The germline V gene has CDR1 LNHDA and CDR2 SQIVND (reference sequence).

The CDR3 DNA reads TGTGCCAGCAGCCTCACCGTAGTTCTTGGGACAGCGAGCGGCTACACCTTC. It specifies CASSLTVVLGTASGYTF. The V gene is TRBV7-9, the J gene TRBJ1-2; 7 bases are shared with TRBD1. The CDR3 runs to 17 residues. CDR1 and CDR2 from the germline V gene are SEHNR and FQNEAQ (reference sequence). The V gene end was trimmed by 5 bases and the J gene end by 8 bases; junction bases not matched to a gene: 20.

Notes on this clonotype: At one end the junction does not follow the germline gene, possibly because of a read error. The chain combines TRBV7-7 with TRBJ2-5; 9 positions agree with TRBD1. This CDR3 is 14 amino acids long. The V gene's germline CDR1 is SSHAT and CDR2 FNYEAQ (reference sequence). The CDR3 DNA reads TGTGCTAGCAGCCCGGGACAGGGTGGGGAGACCCAGTACTTC. Protein: CASSPGQGGETQYF.

The chain is built from TRBV19 and TRBJ2-3; 7 nucleotides agree with TRBD1. Germline V gene lookup returns CDR1 LNHDA and CDR2 SQIVND (reference sequence). The CDR3 extends over 16 amino acids. After removal of 6 bases from V and 0 bases from J, the junction contained 9 bases not matched to a gene. The chain's CDR3 is CASSETGTVSTDTQYF. The CDR3 DNA reads as TGTGCCAGTAGCGAGACCGGGACAGTTAGCACAGATACGCAGTATTTT. The variable domain in full, completed from reference TRBV19 and TRBJ2-3, reads DGGITQSPKYLFRKEGQNVTLSCEQNLNHDAMYWYRQDPGQGLRLIYYSQIVNDFQKGDIAEGYSVSREKKESFPLTVTSAQKNPTAFYLCASSETGTVSTDTQYFGPGTRLTVL.

Turning to this clonotype: Sequence at one end of the junction differs from germline and may be a read error. This rearrangement joins TRBV11-1 to TRBJ1-6; D remains ambiguous. CDR1 and CDR2 (germline): SGHAT, FQDESV (reference sequence). This CDR3 is built from 13 residues. CDR3 sequence reads: CASTLMRNSPLHF. The CDR3, as DNA: TGTGCCAGCACCTTAATGAGGAATTCACCCCTCCACTTT.

This clonotype came up many times. The chain has TRBV6-4 and TRBJ2-3, with 7 bases that match TRBD1. Germline assignment: CDR1 MRHNA and CDR2 SNTAGT. The CDR3 consists of 16 residues. With 5 bases clipped from V and 1 base from J, the junction kept 9 bases outside the gene matches. The CDR3 DNA reads TGTGCCAGCAGTCCGCAGGGGGTTAGGGGCACAGATACGCAGTATTTT. Residues: CASSPQGVRGTDTQYF.

As concerns this clonotype: Mismatch with germline at one junction end may stem from a read error. This chain connects TRBV5-1 to TRBJ2-1; 10 bases agree with TRBD2. The CDR3 contains 17 residues. Germline CDR1 is SGHRS and CDR2 is YFSETQ. CDR3 protein: CASSLGGSGGQYNEQFF. CDR3 nucleotides: TGTGCCAGCAGCTTAGGAGGTAGCGGGGGGCAGTACAATGAGCAGTTCTTC.